These T cell receptor beta chains were read from a single sample in a study of PD-1 blockade in classical Hodgkin lymphoma. Sequenced by immunoSEQ multiplex PCR; TCRdb stores in-frame clones only, minus some. The sample lists some 90,000 clones; under 85% were seen once. This specimen was peripheral blood mononuclear cells (PBMCs), taken before the fourth cycle of nivolumab. The receptors shown here come from a human donor with classical Hodgkin lymphoma. Each CDR3 is given with its conserved first and last residue. D genes are given only for firm matches. Some rows have no size entry. The others give once, few or many, or a class for an expanded clone.

>-|TRBV4-1|-|TRBJ2-7
TGCGCCAGCAGCCTTCCGGGACTCTCCTACGAGCAGTACTTC
CASSLPGLSYEQYF
>-|TRBV29-1|-|TRBJ2-5
TGCAGCGTTGAGGACGGCACCAAAGAGACCCAGTACTTC
CSVEDGTKETQYF
>-|TRBV27|TRBD2|TRBJ2-1
TGTGCCAGCAGTACAAGGACTAGCGGGTATAGCAATGAGCAGTTCTTC
CASSTRTSGYSNEQFF
>once|TRBV2|-|TRBJ2-3
TGTGCCAGCAAGCTGAACACAGATACGCAGTATTTT
CASKLNTDTQYF
>-|TRBV5-1|TRBD2|TRBJ2-5
TGCGCCAGCAGCAGTCCGACTAGCGGGAGTTTAGAAAGGACCCAGTACTTC
CASSSPTSGSLERTQYF
>-|TRBV7-9|TRBD2|TRBJ2-4
TGTGCCAGCAGCTTAGAAGCGGGAGGGCCATTTAACATTCAGTACTTC
CASSLEAGGPFNIQYF
>-|TRBV19|TRBD2|TRBJ2-1
TGTGCCAGTAGTATAGAGGTTATAGCGGGAGTGGGGTACAATGAGCAGTTCTTC
CASSIEVIAGVGYNEQFF
>-|TRBV29-1|-|TRBJ2-4
TGCAGCGTTGCTGCGGGACCCCCTTCTTTTACCAAAAACATTCAGTACTTC
CSVAAGPPSFTKNIQYF
>-|TRBV18|TRBD2|TRBJ2-7
TGTGCCAGCTCACCACCGGGACTAGCGGGAGGCGAGCAGTACTTC
CASSPPGLAGGEQYF
>few|TRBV10-3|TRBD2|TRBJ2-7
TGTGCCATAACTAGCGGGAGCGGTTACGAGCAGTACTTC
CAITSGSGYEQYF
>-|TRBV27|-|TRBJ2-7
TGTGCCAGCAGGCGAAGCGCGGCAGGGTCCTACGAGCAGTACTTC
CASRRSAAGSYEQYF
>-|TRBV6-1|-|TRBJ2-2
TGTGCCAGCAGAGGGGGGTCAAGGGAGCTGTTTTTT
CASRGGSRELFF
>-|TRBV5-6|-|TRBJ1-1
TGTGCCAGCAGCCGGTACAGGGTAACGTGGAACACTGAAGCTTTCTTT
CASSRYRVTWNTEAFF
>-|TRBV11-3|-|TRBJ2-1
TGTGCCAGCAGCTTAGCGCTAGCTGGGGTGGATGAGCAGTTCTTC
CASSLALAGVDEQFF
>-|TRBV9|-|TRBJ2-5
TGTGCCAGCAGCGTAGGGGGGGCCCAAGAGACCCAGTACTTC
CASSVGGAQETQYF
>-|TRBV30|TRBD1|TRBJ1-4
TGTGCCTGGGCTACGGGACAGCAGAATGAAAAACTGTTTTTT
CAWATGQQNEKLFF
>-|TRBV2|TRBD1|TRBJ2-7
TGTGCCAGCAACCGGGACAGAAACTACGAGCAGTACTTC
CASNRDRNYEQYF
>-|TRBV7-9|-|TRBJ1-1
TGTGCCAGCAGCTTACACGGACAAATGAACACTGAAGCTTTCTTT
CASSLHGQMNTEAFF
>-|TRBV19|TRBD1|TRBJ2-7
TGTGCCAGTAAACAGGGGGCACTCTCCTACGAGCAGTACTTC
CASKQGALSYEQYF
>-|TRBV29-1|TRBD2|TRBJ2-3
TGCAGCGTATCTAGCGGGTGGGGAGCAGATACGCAGTATTTT
CSVSSGWGADTQYF
>-|TRBV19|TRBD1|TRBJ1-1
TGTGCCAGTAAGACAGGGGGGAACACTGAAGCTTTCTTT
CASKTGGNTEAFF
>-|TRBV4-1|TRBD1|TRBJ2-3
TGCGCCAGCAGCCAGACAGGGACCACAGATACGCAGTATTTT
CASSQTGTTDTQYF
>-|TRBV12-5|-|TRBJ1-2
TGTGCTAGTGCCTTGGAGGTCTATGGCTACACCTTC
CASALEVYGYTF
>-|TRBV7-9|-|TRBJ1-2
TGTGCCAGCAGCTTACTTCAGGGGCGGCTTGGCTACACCTTC
CASSLLQGRLGYTF
>-|TRBV5-6|TRBD1|TRBJ1-1
TGTGCCAGCAGCCCAGGAGGAGGGGGCGGCTTGAGGGGCACTGAAGCTTTCTTT
CASSPGGGGGLRGTEAFF
>-|TRBV6-6|TRBD1|TRBJ2-7
TGTGCCAGCAGTTGGGGGACAGGGGGCGGAATCTACGAGCAGTACTTC
CASSWGTGGGIYEQYF
>-|TRBV5-1|TRBD1|TRBJ2-7
TGCGCCAGCAGCCAACTGGGACAGATTATCGACGAGCAGTACTTC
CASSQLGQIIDEQYF
>-|TRBV11-2|TRBD2|TRBJ2-7
TGTGCCAGCAGCGGACTAGCGGGAGGCGAGCAGTACTTC
CASSGLAGGEQYF
>-|TRBV5-6|TRBD1|TRBJ1-1
TGTGCCAGCAGCCTGGGACAGATGAACACTGAAGCTTTCTTT
CASSLGQMNTEAFF
>few|TRBV28|-|TRBJ2-2
TGTGCCAGCAGTCTAGCGCGATGGGGCGGGGAGCTGTTTTTT
CASSLARWGGELFF
>-|TRBV7-2|-|TRBJ1-3
TGTGCCAGCAGCTTAGGAGGGTCGGGAAACACCATATATTTT
CASSLGGSGNTIYF
>-|TRBV10-3|-|TRBJ2-1
TGTGCCATCAGTACTACCGGACAGATCTACAATGAGCAGTTCTTC
CAISTTGQIYNEQFF
>once|TRBV6-6|-|TRBJ2-7
TGTGCCAGCTGGGGTACGGGCTACGAGCAGTACTTC
CASWGTGYEQYF
>once|TRBV20-1|-|TRBJ2-3
TGCAGTGCTTCAATCCCAGATACGCAGTATTTT
CSASIPDTQYF
>-|TRBV7-7|-|TRBJ2-2
TGTGCCAGCAGACCCGGGGATGGAGGCGCCGGGGAGCTGTTTTTT
CASRPGDGGAGELFF
>-|TRBV19|-|TRBJ2-7
TGTGCCAGTAGTATTACCGGGACTCCGCGGGACGAGCAGTACTTC
CASSITGTPRDEQYF
>-|TRBV6-5|-|TRBJ1-2
TGTGCCAGCAGTTACGATCTCAGGACAGAGGTCTATGGCTACACCTTC
CASSYDLRTEVYGYTF
>few|TRBV30|-|TRBJ1-3
TGTGCCTGGAGTGTACTCACTGGAAACACCATATATTTT
CAWSVLTGNTIYF
>-|TRBV29-1|-|TRBJ2-3
TGCAGCGTTGCTAGGGACAGCACAGATACGCAGTATTTT
CSVARDSTDTQYF
>-|TRBV11-3|-|TRBJ2-7
TGTGCCAGCAGCAAGGACAGTTACGAGCAGTACTTC
CASSKDSYEQYF
>-|TRBV30|-|TRBJ1-1
TGTGCCTGGAGTGGGGGGGGTGGCACTGAAGCTTTCTTT
CAWSGGGGTEAFF